This entry concerns a single TCR beta chain. What it recognizes is unknown. This CDR3 comprises 14 residues. Trimming left V 0 bases short and J 7 bases short, with 10 bases between. The V gene's germline CDR1 is SGHDT and CDR2 YYEEEE. This sample was taken from a study of cytomegalovirus exposure and HLA in healthy donors. Whole-study results and caveats: TCR beta chain V- and J-gene trimming was linked, in a later analysis, to a missense variant in DCLRE1C. Some segments of the V type, notably TRBV6-2 and TRBV6-3, were excluded as indistinguishable.

The PCR used 60 Vbeta and 13 Jbeta primers. The data were produced by immunoSEQ multiplex PCR, yet TCRdb's version contains in-frame clones alone and is incomplete. The data hold 100,000 to 150,000 clones, with around three quarters observed a single time. The origin of this receptor is a male donor in good health and CMV-seronegative. The source material was PBMCs. J is TRBJ1-4 and V is TRBV5-6; D perhaps matches TRBD1 (5 bases). CDR3 DNA sequence: TGTGCCAGCAGCTTGGGACAGAGGATTGAAAAACTGTTTTTT. This sequence encodes CASSLGQRIEKLFF.